The 27 T cell receptor beta chains below come from one sample, sequenced in a study of PD-1 blockade in mismatch repair-deficient tumors. Assay used: immunoSEQ multiplex PCR; TCRdb lists only in-frame clones, some missing. The data show some 100,000 clones, 82% seen once. The sample in question was peripheral blood, obtained roughly eight months after starting pembrolizumab. The receptors here all came from an adult with mismatch repair-deficient cancer.

This clone was detected once. This chain joins TRBV6-1 and TRBJ2-7; 10 nucleotides line up with TRBD2. The CDR3 is 15 amino acids. V trimming: 6 bases; J trimming: 4 bases; junction bases outside the gene matches: 9. CDR1 and CDR2 from the germline V gene are MNHNS and SASEGT. Here the CDR3 reads CASSLSAGGLYEQYF. The CDR3 DNA follows: TGTGCCAGCAGCTTGTCAGCGGGAGGGTTGTACGAGCAGTACTTC.

The chain couples TRBV11-1 to TRBJ1-1; a possible D gene is TRBD1 (5 bases). V lost 5 bases, J lost 3 bases, and 16 bases lay in between. The CDR3 totals 15 residues. Germline V gene lookup returns CDR1 SGHAT and CDR2 FQDESV (reference sequence). For the CDR3, the DNA is TGTGCCAGCAGCGCGAGGGGCAGTTTCTACACTGAAGCTTTCTTT. Amino acids: CASSARGSFYTEAFF.

The V call is TRBV5-4, the J call TRBJ2-7; 9 nucleotides align to TRBD2. CDR3 length: 14 residues. V shed 4 bases and J 0 bases; nucleotides not matched to a gene: 2. CDR1 and CDR2 (germline): SGHNT, YYREEE (reference sequence). CDR3 nucleotide sequence: TGTGCCAGCAGCCGGACTAGCGACTCCTACGAGCAGTACTTC. Its protein is CASSRTSDSYEQYF.

This sequence joins TRBV6-1 and TRBJ2-1; the D gene is possibly TRBD2 (6 bases). CDR3 length: 12 residues. Between the trimmed V and J ends, which lost 3 bases and 12 bases, there was a span of 12 bases. Germline V gives CDR1 MNHNS, CDR2 SASEGT. CDR3 coding DNA: TGTGCCAGCAGTGACTATAGGACTATGCAGTTCTTC. Its translation is CASSDYRTMQFF.

The rearrangement joins TRBV29-1 to TRBJ1-3, with D hard to call. The V gene's germline CDR1 is SQVTM and CDR2 ANQGSEA. Trimming took off 4 bases at V and 0 bases at J, with 7 bases between the two ends. The CDR3 covers 13 residues. The CDR3 nucleotides are TGCAGCGTTGGGGTTGGCTCTGGAAACACCATATATTTT. Translating it yields CSVGVGSGNTIYF.

V and J are TRBV5-4 and TRBJ2-2; the D is unclear. Germline loops: CDR1 SGHNT, CDR2 YYREEE (reference sequence). V was shortened by 4 bases and J by 7 bases, with 14 bases between the two germline ends. The CDR3 totals 14 residues. The CDR3 reads CASSPRAASGELFF. CDR3 nucleotide sequence: TGTGCCAGCAGCCCTCGGGCGGCCAGCGGGGAGCTGTTTTTT. Drawing the rest from reference TRBV5-4 and TRBJ2-2, the complete variable domain is ETGVTQSPTHLIKTRGQQVTLRCSSQSGHNTVSWYQQALGQGPQFIFQYYREEENGRGNFPPRFSGLQFPNYSSELNVNALELDDSALYLCASSPRAASGELFFGEGSRLTVL.

This clone was seen once. The chain recombines TRBV6-6 with TRBJ2-4; D call uncertain. CDR1 is MNHNY and CDR2 is SVGAGI in the germline V gene (reference sequence). The CDR3 loop spans 14 amino acids. The V gene lost 7 bases and the J gene lost 3 bases, with 13 bases spanning the gap. The CDR3: CASTVAGYKNIQYF. Here the CDR3 DNA reads TGTGCCAGCACCGTCGCAGGATACAAAAACATTCAGTACTTC.

The V call is TRBV29-1, the J call TRBJ1-4; perhaps TRBD1 as D (6 bases). The CDR3 runs to 12 residues. Germline values: CDR1 SQVTM, CDR2 ANQGSEA. V lost 3 bases and J 8 bases, leaving 10 bases between the germline ends. The CDR3 loop reads CSVDLGGEKLFF. The CDR3 bases are TGCAGCGTTGATTTGGGGGGCGAAAAACTGTTTTTT.

This sequence joins TRBV9 and TRBJ2-7, with 8 bases that match TRBD1. The CDR3 is made up of 12 amino acids. Germline CDR1 and CDR2: SGDLS and YYNGEE. J lost 6 bases, V lost 2 bases, and 1 base had no gene match. CDR3 amino acids: CASSVGTGEQYF. The CDR3 coding sequence is TGTGCCAGCAGCGTGGGGACAGGCGAGCAGTACTTC.

V usage is TRBV7-3 and J usage is TRBJ2-7; a possible D gene is TRBD2 (5 bases). The V gene lost 5 bases and the J gene lost 5 bases, with 13 bases spanning the gap. The CDR3 has 13 residues. Per the germline V gene, CDR1 is SGHTA and CDR2 is FQGTGA. The CDR3 region has the DNA TGTGCCAGCAGCCCATCGGCGGGCCACGAGCAGTACTTC. Its translation is CASSPSAGHEQYF. Looking up the rest from reference TRBV7-3 and TRBJ2-7 gives the full variable domain: GAGVSQTPSNKVTEKGKYVELRCDPISGHTALYWYRQSLGQGPEFLIYFQGTGAADDSGLPNDRFFAVRPEGSVSTLKIQRTERGDSAVYLCASSPSAGHEQYFGPGTRLTVT.

The chain recombines TRBV5-6 with TRBJ2-1; D is unresolved. V lost 5 bases, J lost 6 bases, and 9 bases lay in between. The V gene's germline CDR1 is SGHDT and CDR2 YYEEEE. The CDR3 is 12 amino acids. This CDR3 is CASSLTGNEQFF. The CDR3 bases are TGTGCCAGCAGTTTGACCGGCAATGAGCAGTTCTTC.

In its sample, this clone was seen a few times. The chain recombines TRBV7-2 with TRBJ2-7; D is possibly TRBD1 or TRBD2 (5 bases each). CDR1 and CDR2 (germline): SGHTA, FQGNSA. This CDR3 is 15 amino acids long. V lost 8 bases to trimming and J lost 0 bases, with 17 bases between them. The CDR3 sequence is CASVWDPSGSYEQYF. In nucleotides, the CDR3 is TGTGCCAGCGTCTGGGACCCCTCTGGCTCCTACGAGCAGTACTTC.

The chain couples TRBV11-3 to TRBJ2-3; unclear D gene. This CDR3 has 13 residues. Germline V gene lookup returns CDR1 SGHNT and CDR2 YENEEA. Trimming left V 0 bases short and J 2 bases short, with 3 bases between. The CDR3 loop is CASSLDPTDTQYF. The CDR3 bases are TGTGCCAGCAGCTTAGATCCCACAGATACGCAGTATTTT.

This chain joins TRBV11-2 and TRBJ1-3; D is unresolved. The CDR3 sequence is 14 residues long. With 5 bases removed from V and 4 bases from J, the gap between germline ends came to 12 bases. Germline V lookup: CDR1 SGHAT, CDR2 FQNNGV. The CDR3 coding sequence is TGTGCCAGCAGCGCCCTCACTGGGGGAAACACCATATATTTT. Translated, it gives CASSALTGGNTIYF.

The chain has TRBV5-1 and TRBJ2-5; 12 nucleotides align to TRBD2. V gave up 4 bases and J gave up 2 bases; unmatched junction bases: 3. CDR3 length equals 15 residues. Germline V gene data show CDR1 as SGHRS and CDR2 as YFSETQ. The CDR3, as DNA: TGCGCCAGCAGCATTGGACTAGCGGGGCAAGAGACCCAGTACTTC. It specifies CASSIGLAGQETQYF.

This clone came up once. V usage is TRBV25-1 and J usage is TRBJ2-6; D is unclear. With 1 base removed from V and 0 bases from J, the gap between germline ends came to 7 bases. The CDR3 consists of 16 residues. Per germline, CDR1 MGHDK and CDR2 SYGVNS. Here the CDR3 reads CASSELGVSGANVLTF. CDR3 bases: TGTGCCAGCAGTGAATTAGGTGTCTCTGGGGCCAACGTCCTGACTTTC.

In this sample, this clone turned up once. This chain links TRBV25-1 with TRBJ2-1; no clear D. V dropped 3 bases and J dropped 8 bases, with 11 bases sitting between them. The CDR3 is made up of 13 amino acids. Germline V CDR1 and CDR2: MGHDK, SYGVNS. In DNA form, the CDR3 reads TGTGCCAGCAGTGAGCTCGACGGGTATGAGCAGTTCTTC. The encoded protein is CASSELDGYEQFF.

V is TRBV5-1 and J is TRBJ2-5; no clear D gene. V was clipped by 4 bases and J by 1 base, with 8 bases between them. Germline V gives CDR1 SGHRS, CDR2 YFSETQ. This CDR3 comprises 13 residues. The CDR3 region is CASSTRPQETQYF. The CDR3 DNA is TGCGCCAGCAGCACCCGACCCCAAGAGACCCAGTACTTC.

This clone showed up just once. V usage is TRBV9 and J usage is TRBJ1-5; 9 bases are a match to TRBD1. The CDR3 is 15 amino acids. V gave up 0 bases and J gave up 5 bases; unmatched junction bases: 3. Germline V CDR1 and CDR2: SGDLS, YYNGEE. The CDR3 is CASSVGTGGDQPQHF. DNA of the CDR3: TGTGCCAGCAGCGTAGGAACAGGGGGCGATCAGCCCCAGCATTTT.

The chain is built from TRBV5-1 and TRBJ2-7; D is uncertain. V lost 1 base, J lost 2 bases, and 13 bases lay in between. Germline V gives CDR1 SGHRS, CDR2 YFSETQ. The CDR3 is 15 residues long. The CDR3 DNA reads as TGCGCCAGCAGCTTGAGGTTTCCCGGTCCCTACGAGCAGTACTTC. It encodes CASSLRFPGPYEQYF.

V and J are TRBV11-2 and TRBJ1-1, with TRBD1 matching 7 bases. The germline CDR1 and CDR2 sequences are SGHAT and FQNNGV. This CDR3 region has 15 residues. V dropped 1 base and J dropped 1; count of bases not matched to a gene: 3. CDR3 region: CASSLGDSQNTEAFF. The CDR3 coding sequence is TGTGCCAGCAGCTTAGGGGACAGCCAGAACACTGAAGCTTTCTTT.

This clone was counted only a few times. The chain is built from TRBV30 and TRBJ1-5, with D unclear. Trimming left V 2 bases short and J 7 bases short, with 21 bases between. CDR3 size: 16 residues. Germline V gene sequence: CDR1 GTSNPN, CDR2 SVGIG (reference sequence). CDR3 sequence reads: CAWSPSERVARQPQHF. DNA of the CDR3: TGTGCCTGGAGTCCGTCAGAACGCGTTGCGAGGCAGCCCCAGCATTTT.

The rearrangement joins TRBV7-2 to TRBJ1-4; unclear D gene. Trimming cost V 3 bases and J 4 bases, with 6 bases left between them. The germline gives CDR1 SGHTA, CDR2 FQGNSA. The CDR3 totals 13 residues. CDR3: CASSLGFNEKLFF. The CDR3 nucleotides are TGTGCCAGCAGCTTGGGGTTTAATGAAAAACTGTTTTTT.

The chain's CDR3 is CASSLNPTGVLNEQFF. CDR3 nucleotides: TGTGCCAGCAGCTTAAACCCGACAGGAGTATTGAATGAGCAGTTCTTC. V and J are TRBV7-8 and TRBJ2-1, with D possibly being TRBD1 (6 bases). The V gene's germline CDR1 is SGHVS and CDR2 FQNEAQ. The CDR3 is 16 residues long. V was trimmed by 2 bases and J by 7 bases, leaving 18 bases between them.

This sequence joins TRBV5-4 and TRBJ2-1; D is perhaps TRBD1 or TRBD2 (6 bases each). Trimming took off 5 bases at V and 8 bases at J, with 20 bases between the two ends. This CDR3 is built from 15 residues. The V gene's germline CDR1 is SGHNT and CDR2 YYREEE (reference sequence). The CDR3: CASRAEGPGEDEQFF. The DNA of the CDR3 is TGTGCCAGCAGGGCTGAAGGGCCAGGGGAGGATGAGCAGTTCTTC.

The chain is built from TRBV5-8 and TRBJ2-3; no definite D call. V shed 0 bases and J shed 6 bases, with 5 bases lying between them. Germline assignment: CDR1 SGHTS and CDR2 YDEGEE. This CDR3 is built from 12 residues. The CDR3 coding sequence is TGTGCCAGCAGCTTGGTTCAGGATACGCAGTATTTT. Its protein is CASSLVQDTQYF.

The J gene is TRBJ1-1, the V gene TRBV6-5, with D unclear. The CDR3 extends over 12 amino acids. V was trimmed by 11 bases and J by 10 bases, leaving 20 bases between them. Looked up from germline, CDR1 is MNHEY and CDR2 is SVGAGI. CDR3 in amino acids: CAASVVGGGAFF. The DNA for the CDR3 is TGTGCCGCCAGCGTTGTGGGAGGTGGAGCTTTCTTT.